This TCR beta chain was observed in a study of response to subunit inactivated influenza vaccine. Study-level results: Authors proposed each seasonal influenza vaccination draws in few new T cells.

With regard to this clonotype: As yet, its antigen is unknown.

TCRdb independently ran MiXCR on the RT-PCR reads; one entry per CDR3 protein. The sample comprises under 750,000 distinct CDR3 sequences, 12% of which are singletons, and roughly a tenth rests with the top ten. The junction had 11 bases not matched to a gene; V was cut back by 6 bases and J by 8 bases. Per the germline V gene, CDR1 is SNHLY and CDR2 is FYNNEI. The CDR3 is 15 residues long. The chain recombines TRBV2 with TRBJ2-1, with 9 bases identical to TRBD2. The specimen comprised PBMCs from blood, sampled on the day of vaccination. This TCR came from a man aged 50 or older who received an inactivated influenza vaccine. The CDR3 sequence is CASRITAGGPYEQFF. The DNA for the CDR3 is TGTGCCAGCAGAATCACGGCGGGAGGGCCCTATGAGCAGTTCTTC.